A single sample is the source of the 6 T cell receptor beta chains below, sequenced in a study of blood T cell repertoires in COVID-19. TCRdb's copy holds only in-frame clones and misses some; the assay was immunoSEQ multiplex PCR. The data show under 150,000 clones, with 75% to 85% seen just once and roughly 8% held by the top ten. The sample consisted of peripheral blood. The source is a human donor with acute or convalescent COVID-19. The donor label of this sample is uncertain.

The rearrangement joins TRBV19 to TRBJ1-3, with D uncertain. This CDR3 spans 17 amino acids. CDR1 is LNHDA and CDR2 is SQIVND in the germline V gene (reference sequence). The V end lost 3 bases, the J end lost 0 bases, and 15 bases lay between the germline ends. DNA for the CDR3: TGTGCCAGTAGTATCCTCGGCGGCCGAAGCTCTGGAAACACCATATATTTT. As protein: CASSILGGRSSGNTIYF.

This clone was observed a few times. This chain links TRBV5-6 with TRBJ1-3; D gene uncertain. Looked up from germline, CDR1 is SGHDT and CDR2 is YYEEEE. Between the trimmed V and J ends, which lost 0 bases and 6 bases, there was a span of 7 bases. The length of the CDR3 is 13 residues. The CDR3 DNA reads as TGTGCCAGCAGCTTGGTACTTGAAAACACCATATATTTT. It is translated as CASSLVLENTIYF.

J is TRBJ1-2 and V is TRBV4-1; TRBD1 matches at 9 bases. The CDR3 loop spans 16 amino acids. V lost 0 bases and J lost 5; bases outside the gene matches: 7. Germline CDR1 MGHRA, CDR2 YSYEKL. The CDR3 bases are TGCGCCAGCAGCCAAGAAGGTGGGACAGGGCCGTATGGCTACACCTTC. Its translation is CASSQEGGTGPYGYTF.

This clone was seen just once. The chain employs TRBV18 and TRBJ1-2, with 7 bases fitting TRBD1. This CDR3 has 15 residues. V lost 3 bases and J lost 4; bases outside the gene matches: 8. The germline CDR1 and CDR2 sequences are KGHSH and LQKENI. The CDR3 loop is CASSPGPGTVYGYTF. Here the CDR3 DNA reads TGTGCCAGCTCACCTGGACCGGGGACAGTCTATGGCTACACCTTC. Complete variable domain (other parts from reference TRBV18 and TRBJ1-2): NAGVMQNPRHLVRRRGQEARLRCSPMKGHSHVYWYRQLPEEGLKFMVYLQKENIIDESGMPKERFSAEFPKEGPSILRIQQVVRGDSAAYFCASSPGPGTVYGYTFGSGTRLTVV.

The chain recombines TRBV20-1 with TRBJ1-2, with TRBD1 matching over 7 bases. The CDR3 loop spans 11 amino acids. The germline V gene has CDR1 DFQATT and CDR2 SNEGSKA (reference sequence). V shed 5 bases and J 6 bases; nucleotides not matched to a gene: 3. Here the CDR3 DNA reads TGCAGTGCTTGGGACAGCCATGGCTACACCTTC. Its translation: CSAWDSHGYTF.

V is TRBV6-5 and J is TRBJ1-4, with TRBD1 matching over 9 bases. CDR1 MNHEY and CDR2 SVGAGI come from the germline V gene. The CDR3 consists of 15 residues. V dropped 7 bases and J dropped 3; count of bases not matched to a gene: 6. CDR3 bases: TGTGCCAGCACCGGGACAGGGTTCCCTAATGAAAAACTGTTTTTT. This sequence encodes CASTGTGFPNEKLFF.